Below are 7 T cell receptor beta chains sequenced from a single sample in a study of blood T cell repertoires in COVID-19 (dated by TCRdb to the early 2020s). Libraries were made using the immunoSEQ multiplex PCR assay. TCRdb retrieved this table from immuneACCESS and kept in-frame rearrangements only. Not all clones are present; in checked studies, unresolved V genes account for under half, and no reason is known for the remainder. The sample has approximately 61,000 clones on record, around 88% of them singletons. Together, the top ten hold about 14% of the sample. Sequenced material: peripheral blood. The source is a human donor in a cohort sampled during active COVID-19.

This chain links TRBV4-2 with TRBJ2-1; TRBD2 matches 13 bases. This CDR3 contains 22 residues. Germline V lookup: CDR1 LGHNA, CDR2 YNFKEQ. V gave up 4 bases and J gave up 6 bases; unmatched junction bases: 24. The CDR3 sequence is CASSPRYTFGLAGALAGNEQFF. The DNA for the CDR3 is TGTGCCAGCAGCCCCCGCTATACCTTCGGACTAGCGGGAGCATTAGCGGGCAATGAGCAGTTCTTC.

This clone showed up just a few times. The chain has TRBV7-8 and TRBJ2-7; 9 bases align to TRBD1. Germline trimming cut 3 bases from V and 4 bases from J; bases unmatched to any gene: 7. The length of the CDR3 is 15 residues. The germline V gene has CDR1 SGHVS and CDR2 FQNEAQ. The CDR3 DNA reads TGTGCCAGCAGCTTGGGAGGACAGGGGTCTTACGAGCAGTACTTC. Translating it yields CASSLGGQGSYEQYF. The full variable domain, in which reference TRBV7-8 and TRBJ2-7 provide the parts outside the CDR3, is GAGVSQSPRYKVAKRGQDVALRCDPISGHVSLFWYQQALGQGPEFLTYFQNEAQLDKSGLPSDRFFAERPEGSVSTLKIQRTQQEDSAVYLCASSLGGQGSYEQYFGPGTRLTVT.

The chain employs TRBV27 and TRBJ1-6; perhaps TRBD1 as D (6 bases). Germline values: CDR1 MNHEY, CDR2 SMNVEV (reference sequence). V was cut by 6 bases and J by 10 bases, with 10 bases left in between. The CDR3 consists of 12 residues. The CDR3, as DNA: TGTGCCAGCAGAAACAGGGACTCACCCCTCCACTTT. This encodes CASRNRDSPLHF.

DNA for the CDR3: TGTGCCAGCAGCCCACAGGGGATGGAGACCCAGTACTTC. Translation: CASSPQGMETQYF. The rearrangement links TRBV7-3 to TRBJ2-5; TRBD1 matches at 7 bases. V lost 5 bases, J lost 5 bases, and 5 bases stayed unmatched. CDR1 SGHTA and CDR2 FQGTGA come from the germline V gene. This CDR3 region has 13 residues.

The V gene is TRBV18, the J gene TRBJ2-5; 8 bases fit TRBD2. Trimming took 6 bases from V and 1 from J; bases not matched to a gene: 7. CDR3 length equals 15 residues. Looked up from germline, CDR1 is KGHSH and CDR2 is LQKENI. CDR3 region: CASSPSGRVQETQYF. CDR3 DNA sequence: TGTGCCAGCTCGCCTAGCGGGCGCGTCCAAGAGACCCAGTACTTC.

Concerning this clone itself: The identical CDR3 is also encoded by other nucleotide sequences in the sample. CDR3 in DNA: TGTGCCAGCAGTCACTGGGGAAGCGGAAACTACGAGCAGTACTTC. This encodes CASSHWGSGNYEQYF. This chain uses TRBV27 with TRBJ2-7; TRBD2 is a possible D gene (5 bases). In germline, CDR1 is MNHEY, CDR2 SMNVEV (reference sequence). V gave up 5 bases and J gave up 3 bases, with 17 bases separating them. CDR3 length: 15 amino acids.

V gene TRBV4-1 combines with J gene TRBJ1-2; tentatively, D is TRBD1 (5 bases). Trimming shortened V by 1 base and J by 4 bases, and 7 bases separated the two germline ends. This CDR3 contains 13 residues. Germline CDR1 reads MGHRA; CDR2 reads YSYEKL. As DNA, the CDR3 is TGCGCCAGCAGCCAAGCAGGGATCTATGGCTACACCTTC. Encoded protein: CASSQAGIYGYTF.